Given below is one T cell receptor beta chain in context. Its antigen remains unidentified. This record belongs to a study of cytomegalovirus exposure and HLA in healthy donors. Findings and caveats of the study: Rare sequences made up most TCRs, while some public TCRs were found in many donors. The study flagged approximately 180 TCR beta chains as cytomegalovirus-associated.

Assay used: immunoSEQ multiplex PCR; TCRdb lists only in-frame clones, some missing. The sample lists around 400,000 clones, approximately 90% occurring once. The V and J ends lost 1 base and 12 bases respectively, with 14 bases between them. Germline V gives CDR1 SGHRS, CDR2 YFSETQ. CDR3 size: 14 residues. This receptor was obtained from a woman aged 18-29 years in good health and CMV-seronegative. The sample consisted of PBMCs. V gene TRBV5-1 combines with J gene TRBJ1-6; the D gene is possibly TRBD1 (5 bases). The CDR3 here is CASSLLQGGLPLHF. The CDR3 DNA follows: TGCGCCAGCAGCTTGCTCCAGGGCGGTTTACCCCTCCACTTT.